This T cell receptor beta chain was captured in a study of blood T cell repertoires in COVID-19. Across the study: Samples taken during acute and convalescent COVID-19 were collected in the United States, Italy and Spain. PBMCs, B-cell-depleted T cells, or T cells provided the cDNA or gDNA that made up the material.

Profiling relied on immunoSEQ multiplex PCR, and the TCRdb table lists in-frame clones only, not all of them. The sample yields some 250,000 clones, approximately 88% seen once. This clone was recorded a few times. Other DNA sequences in the sample encode the same CDR3. The CDR3 has 12 amino acids. Germline V gene sequence: CDR1 SQVTM, CDR2 ANQGSEA. Trimming cost V 6 bases and J 3 bases, with 9 bases left between them. Sequencing was carried out using peripheral blood. This TCR came from a man aged 35 to 55 with acute or convalescent COVID-19. This chain joins TRBV29-1 and TRBJ1-3; tentatively, D is TRBD1 (6 bases). CDR3 nucleotides: TGCAGCGTGGGACAAGGTGGAAACACCATATATTTT. It is translated as CSVGQGGNTIYF. The whole variable domain, remainder taken from reference TRBV29-1 and TRBJ1-3, is SAVISQKPSRDICQRGTSLTIQCQVDSQVTMMFWYRQQPGQSLTLIATANQGSEATYESGFVIDKFPISRPNLTFSTLTVSNMSPEDSSIYLCSVGQGGNTIYFGEGSWLTVV.